What follows are 27 T cell receptor beta chains derived from one specimen sequenced in a study of cytomegalovirus exposure and HLA in healthy donors. Primers for the PCR totalled 60 Vbeta and 13 Jbeta. Clones were sequenced by immunoSEQ multiplex PCR, and TCRdb holds only the in-frame ones, with some missing. The table includes over 150,000 clones, roughly 85% detected once. Sequenced input: PBMCs. These receptors originate from a woman in her forties or fifties in good health and CMV-seronegative.

The CDR3: CASSLGTTTDTQYF. CDR3 coding DNA: TGTGCCAGCAGCCTCGGGACTACCACAGATACGCAGTATTTT. V gene TRBV9 combines with J gene TRBJ2-3, with 7 nucleotides matching TRBD2. The CDR3 spans 14 residues. Germline lookup yields CDR1 SGDLS and CDR2 YYNGEE. The V segment lost 4 bases and the J segment 2 bases; nucleotides outside the gene matches: 4. The full variable domain, its missing parts supplied by reference TRBV9 and TRBJ2-3, is DSGVTQTPKHLITATGQRVTLRCSPRSGDLSVYWYQQSLDQGLQFLIQYYNGEERAKGNILERFSAQQFPDLHSELNLSSLELGDSALYFCASSLGTTTDTQYFGPGTRLTVL.

This clone was counted between two and nine times. The chain uses TRBV6-5 and TRBJ2-7, with D possibly TRBD1 on 6 matching bases. The CDR3 totals 15 residues. Germline CDR1 MNHEY, CDR2 SVGAGI. Trimming left V 0 bases short and J 6 bases short, with 15 bases between. The CDR3 DNA sequence: TGTGCCAGCAGTTACTCGACCAGGGGAAAGGGCGAGCAGTACTTC. The encoded protein is CASSYSTRGKGEQYF.

The chain has TRBV10-3 and TRBJ1-1; D possibly corresponds to TRBD1 (5 bases). The CDR3 totals 16 residues. Per the germline V gene, CDR1 is ENHRY and CDR2 is SYGVKD. The V end was cut by 6 bases, the J end by 0 bases, with 17 bases between. CDR3 loop: CAIRPNRYSMNTEAFF. The CDR3 DNA is TGTGCCATCAGACCGAACAGGTACTCAATGAACACTGAAGCTTTCTTT.

V is TRBV11-3 and J is TRBJ2-7; perhaps TRBD1 as D (6 bases). V lost 3 bases to trimming and J lost 3 bases, with 12 bases between them. The CDR3 has 14 residues. Germline CDR1 reads SGHNT; CDR2 reads YENEEA. CDR3 nucleotide sequence: TGTGCCAGCAGCTTCTCAGGGGACAACTACGAGCAGTACTTC. Protein sequence: CASSFSGDNYEQYF.

The J gene is TRBJ2-2, the V gene TRBV5-1; 8 bases line up with TRBD1. There are 15 residues in the CDR3. Trimming took 4 bases from V and 5 from J; bases not matched to a gene: 7. CDR1 is SGHRS, CDR2 YFSETQ, per germline. The CDR3 sequence is CASSGRDRSTGELFF. The CDR3 DNA follows: TGCGCCAGCAGCGGCCGGGACAGGAGTACCGGGGAGCTGTTTTTT.

The V gene is TRBV28, the J gene TRBJ1-5, with 8 bases aligning to TRBD1. Germline V gene sequence: CDR1 MDHEN, CDR2 SYDVKM. J was trimmed by 0 bases and V by 6 bases; bases with no gene match: 7. The CDR3 totals 16 residues. This chain's CDR3 is CASRIDRGYSNQPQHF. The CDR3 coding sequence is TGTGCCAGCAGAATAGACAGGGGTTATAGCAATCAGCCCCAGCATTTT.

The chain carries TRBV7-3 and TRBJ2-1, with TRBD2 matching over 9 bases. Trimming took 0 bases from V and 1 from J; bases not matched to a gene: 7. This CDR3 contains 18 residues. Germline CDR1 SGHTA, CDR2 FQGTGA. Here the CDR3 DNA reads TGTGCCAGCAGCTTAACCCCTAGCGGGAAGGGGTCCTACAATGAGCAGTTCTTC. Protein sequence: CASSLTPSGKGSYNEQFF.

The chain employs TRBV4-1 and TRBJ1-5; TRBD1 matches 7 bases. The CDR3 length is 17 residues. Germline trimming cut 2 bases from V and 0 bases from J; bases unmatched to any gene: 7. Looked up from germline, CDR1 is MGHRA and CDR2 is YSYEKL. CDR3 coding DNA: TGCGCCAGCAGCCAAACCGGGACAGTTTATAGCAATCAGCCCCAGCATTTT. Translating it yields CASSQTGTVYSNQPQHF.

This clone was observed a handful of times. The rearrangement links TRBV6-5 to TRBJ2-7; 10 bases are shared with TRBD2. From germline, CDR1 is MNHEY and CDR2 SVGAGI. V shed 6 bases, J shed 3 bases, and the junction held 5 bases outside the gene matches. The CDR3 extends over 14 amino acids. The CDR3 region has the DNA TGTGCCAGCAGCCCCGGGACTAGCGTCTACGAGCAGTACTTC. Translated: CASSPGTSVYEQYF.

The chain recombines TRBV23-1 with TRBJ1-4, with 8 bases matching TRBD1. TRBV23-1 is assigned to the ORF class and has an uncertain function. The CDR3 totals 15 residues. After removal of 0 bases from V and 5 bases from J, the junction contained 2 bases not matched to a gene. This CDR3 is CASSQSNRGNEKLFF. The CDR3 DNA sequence: TGCGCCAGCAGTCAATCCAACAGGGGGAATGAAAAACTGTTTTTT.

CDR3 in amino acids: CASGTFARDRNYEQYF. DNA of the CDR3: TGTGCCAGCGGTACCTTCGCCCGGGACAGAAACTACGAGCAGTACTTC. V is TRBV7-2 and J is TRBJ2-7; 7 bases map to TRBD1. V shed 8 bases and J 3 bases; nucleotides not matched to a gene: 16. Looked up from germline, CDR1 is SGHTA and CDR2 is FQGNSA. The CDR3 consists of 16 residues.

The rearrangement uses TRBV23-1 and TRBJ2-1; 9 bases line up with TRBD2. TRBV23-1 is an ORF for which the function is uncertain. V shed 4 bases and J 4 bases; nucleotides not matched to a gene: 8. CDR3 size: 16 residues. The CDR3 nucleotides read TGCGCCAGCAGTCGTCCGGGACTAGCAGAGTACAATGAGCAGTTCTTC. Translated, it gives CASSRPGLAEYNEQFF.

The chain uses TRBV5-4 and TRBJ2-7; 8 nucleotides agree with TRBD1. The CDR3 spans 15 residues. Germline CDR1 is SGHNT and CDR2 is YYREEE (reference sequence). V shed 4 bases and J 5 bases; nucleotides not matched to a gene: 11. CDR3 sequence: CASSPPRTGNHEQYF. The CDR3 nucleotides read TGTGCCAGCAGCCCCCCCCGGACAGGGAACCACGAGCAGTACTTC.

This chain joins TRBV4-3 and TRBJ1-5; maybe TRBD1 (6 bases). V lost 1 base and J lost 5, with 12 bases in between. The germline gives CDR1 LGHNA, CDR2 YSLEER. This CDR3 is 15 amino acids long. The CDR3 region has the DNA TGCGCCAGCAGCCAAGTTAACAGGGTGGATCAGCCCCAGCATTTT. Translation: CASSQVNRVDQPQHF.

This rearrangement joins TRBV11-2 to TRBJ1-4; no definite D call. The CDR3 sequence is 15 residues long. V dropped 7 bases and J dropped 8 bases, with 20 bases sitting between them. Germline V gene sequence: CDR1 SGHAT, CDR2 FQNNGV. The CDR3 region is CASTTIRGMEEKLFF. CDR3 DNA: TGTGCCAGCACCACGATCCGGGGTATGGAGGAAAAACTGTTTTTT.

V and J are TRBV5-4 and TRBJ2-1, with a tentative D call TRBD1 (6 bases). V was clipped by 1 base and J by 6 bases, with 23 bases between them. This CDR3 region has 18 residues. The germline CDR1 and CDR2 sequences are SGHNT and YYREEE (reference sequence). CDR3 nucleotides: TGTGCCAGCAGCTTGAATATCGGCTGGCAGGGGCATGGCAATGAGCAGTTCTTC. Translated, it gives CASSLNIGWQGHGNEQFF. Full variable domain (outside the CDR3, taken from reference TRBV5-4 and TRBJ2-1): ETGVTQSPTHLIKTRGQQVTLRCSSQSGHNTVSWYQQALGQGPQFIFQYYREEENGRGNFPPRFSGLQFPNYSSELNVNALELDDSALYLCASSLNIGWQGHGNEQFFGPGTRLTVL.

Only a few counts were recorded for this clone. The V call is TRBV10-3, the J call TRBJ2-2; 7 bases line up with TRBD1. Germline V gene lookup returns CDR1 ENHRY and CDR2 SYGVKD. This CDR3 has 13 amino acids. V was clipped by 5 bases and J by 8 bases; unmatched bases: 5. In nucleotides, the CDR3 is TGTGCCATCAGTTCGAAGGGACAGGGGGAGCTGTTTTTT. As protein: CAISSKGQGELFF.

The chain uses TRBV7-2 and TRBJ2-7; 7 bases agree with TRBD2. J was trimmed by 0 bases and V by 0 bases; bases with no gene match: 5. The CDR3 length is 16 residues. Germline V gene sequence: CDR1 SGHTA, CDR2 FQGNSA. CDR3 nucleotide sequence: TGTGCCAGCAGCTTAGCGGGAGGGTGGGTCTCCTACGAGCAGTACTTC. Its protein is CASSLAGGWVSYEQYF. Variable domain in full (rest from reference TRBV7-2 and TRBJ2-7): GAGVSQSPSNKVTEKGKDVELRCDPISGHTALYWYRQSLGQGLEFLIYFQGNSAPDKSGLPSDRFSAERTGGSVSTLTIQRTQQEDSAVYLCASSLAGGWVSYEQYFGPGTRLTVT.

The chain has TRBV7-2 and TRBJ2-3; 7 bases line up with TRBD1. The CDR3 sequence is 15 residues long. CDR1 SGHTA and CDR2 FQGNSA come from the germline V gene. V was pared by 1 base and J by 3 bases, with 4 bases of the junction left unmatched. The CDR3 loop reads CASSLGTGTTDTQYF. The CDR3 DNA follows: TGTGCCAGCAGCTTAGGGACAGGTACAACAGATACGCAGTATTTT.

The chain recombines TRBV7-3 with TRBJ2-1; 13 bases are a match to TRBD2. With V trimmed by 2 bases and J by 6 bases, 10 bases remained unmatched. The CDR3 consists of 18 residues. Germline CDR1 and CDR2: SGHTA and FQGTGA. The CDR3 DNA is TGTGCCAGCAGCTTACCCGGGACTAGCGGGATATTCTCCAATGAGCAGTTCTTC. Translating it yields CASSLPGTSGIFSNEQFF.

The V and J genes are TRBV29-1 and TRBJ2-5, with 16 bases identical to TRBD2. This CDR3 has 18 residues. Trimming at V came to 7 bases and at J to 9 bases, leaving 20 bases not matched to a gene. CDR1 and CDR2 (germline): SQVTM, ANQGSEA. CDR3 DNA: TGCAGCGGCCTTGACGAAGGGACTAGCGGGAGGGGATCCGAGGCCCAGTACTTC. Protein product: CSGLDEGTSGRGSEAQYF.

This clone was seen just once. The chain links TRBV6-5 to TRBJ2-7; D may be TRBD1 (7 bases). Trimming stripped 6 bases from V and 4 bases from J, with 13 bases between. Germline values: CDR1 MNHEY, CDR2 SVGAGI. There are 13 residues in the CDR3. This chain's CDR3 is CASSQGGYYEQYF. The DNA of the CDR3 is TGTGCCAGCAGCCAGGGGGGATATTACGAGCAGTACTTC.

Notes on this clone: At the DNA level, this CDR3 is encoded by other sequences in the same sample as well. This sequence joins TRBV7-2 and TRBJ2-7, with 11 bases identical to TRBD1. The germline CDR1 and CDR2 sequences are SGHTA and FQGNSA. This CDR3 region has 15 residues. Trimming cost V 6 bases and J 1 base; bases outside gene matches: 5. The CDR3 DNA is TGTGCCAGCAGTCCCCGGGACAGGGGGTCCTACGAGCAGTACTTC. Its translation: CASSPRDRGSYEQYF.

This rearrangement joins TRBV4-3 to TRBJ2-7; 7 bases fit TRBD1. Germline values: CDR1 LGHNA, CDR2 YSLEER. This CDR3 contains 15 residues. Trimming took 0 bases from V and 1 from J; bases not matched to a gene: 3. This CDR3 reads CASSQDTRGSYEQYF. The CDR3 DNA follows: TGCGCCAGCAGCCAAGATACCAGGGGGTCCTACGAGCAGTACTTC.

This rearrangement joins TRBV6-5 to TRBJ1-3, with TRBD1 identical over 8 bases. This CDR3 comprises 15 residues. Germline trimming cut 0 bases from V and 4 bases from J; bases unmatched to any gene: 2. CDR1 and CDR2 from the germline V gene are MNHEY and SVGAGI. CDR3: CASSYSTGAGNTIYF. CDR3 sequence (DNA): TGTGCCAGCAGTTACTCGACAGGGGCCGGAAACACCATATATTTT.

V and J are TRBV25-1 and TRBJ1-2; D ambiguous. The V gene's germline CDR1 is MGHDK and CDR2 SYGVNS. The CDR3 extends over 15 amino acids. V was cut by 3 bases and J by 4 bases, with 15 bases left in between. This CDR3 is CASSDLQVFSYGYTF. The CDR3 DNA follows: TGTGCCAGCAGTGATTTGCAGGTCTTCTCCTATGGCTACACCTTC.

The V and J genes are TRBV27 and TRBJ2-1; D not certain. V lost 0 bases, J lost 8 bases, and 8 bases lay in between. Germline assignment: CDR1 MNHEY and CDR2 SMNVEV (reference sequence). There are 13 residues in the CDR3. The CDR3 DNA is TGTGCCAGCAGTTTATCGACTGTCCATGAGCAGTTCTTC. Translating gives CASSLSTVHEQFF.